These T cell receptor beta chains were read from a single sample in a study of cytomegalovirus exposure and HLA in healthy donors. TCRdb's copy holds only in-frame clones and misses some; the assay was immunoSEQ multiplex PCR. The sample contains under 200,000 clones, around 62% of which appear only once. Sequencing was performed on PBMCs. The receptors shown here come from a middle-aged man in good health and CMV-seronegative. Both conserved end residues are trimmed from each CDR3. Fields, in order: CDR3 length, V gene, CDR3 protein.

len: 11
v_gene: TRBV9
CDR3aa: ASSVTGTYGYT

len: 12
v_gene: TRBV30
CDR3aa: AWSGVVANYGYT

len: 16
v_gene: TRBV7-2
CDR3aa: ASSPGTGRLRTGNTIY

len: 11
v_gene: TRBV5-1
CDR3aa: ASSLSSGETQY

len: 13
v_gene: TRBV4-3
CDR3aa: ASSQGERGNEKLF

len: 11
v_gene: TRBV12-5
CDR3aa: ASGPRGTYEQY

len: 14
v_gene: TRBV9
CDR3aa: ASSVGAGGYTDTQY

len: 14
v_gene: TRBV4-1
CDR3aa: ASSLQGAGVQYEQY

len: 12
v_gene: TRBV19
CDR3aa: ASRADRATYEQY

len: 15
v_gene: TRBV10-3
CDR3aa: AISEFSWTGQYYEQY

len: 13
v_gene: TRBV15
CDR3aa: ATSRERGGRGTQY

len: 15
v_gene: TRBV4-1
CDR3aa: ASSQDQGILSGNTIY

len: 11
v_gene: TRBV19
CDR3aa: ASSPGVTYEQY

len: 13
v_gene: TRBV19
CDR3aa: ASSPAQGSLGPQH

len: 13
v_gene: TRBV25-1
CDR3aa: ASSESPSPPNEQY

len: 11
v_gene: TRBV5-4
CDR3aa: ASSLKGSHGYT

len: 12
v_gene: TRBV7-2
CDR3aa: ASSGRGPQETQY

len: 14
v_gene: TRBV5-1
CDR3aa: ASSTQPGDGSSPLH

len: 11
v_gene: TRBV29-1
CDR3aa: SVEGPSTDTQY

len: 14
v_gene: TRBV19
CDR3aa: ASSIPGGDWTYGYT

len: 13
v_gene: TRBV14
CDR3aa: ASSDRTGGHEKLF

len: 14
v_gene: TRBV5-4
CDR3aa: ASSSTGTGDFQPQH

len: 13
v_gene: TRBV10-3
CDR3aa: ATHGQGAENYGYT

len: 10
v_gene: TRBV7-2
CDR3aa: ATTGGYTEAF

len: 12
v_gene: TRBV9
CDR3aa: ASSTRGAGYEQY

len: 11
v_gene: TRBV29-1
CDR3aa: SVGDRAANTIY